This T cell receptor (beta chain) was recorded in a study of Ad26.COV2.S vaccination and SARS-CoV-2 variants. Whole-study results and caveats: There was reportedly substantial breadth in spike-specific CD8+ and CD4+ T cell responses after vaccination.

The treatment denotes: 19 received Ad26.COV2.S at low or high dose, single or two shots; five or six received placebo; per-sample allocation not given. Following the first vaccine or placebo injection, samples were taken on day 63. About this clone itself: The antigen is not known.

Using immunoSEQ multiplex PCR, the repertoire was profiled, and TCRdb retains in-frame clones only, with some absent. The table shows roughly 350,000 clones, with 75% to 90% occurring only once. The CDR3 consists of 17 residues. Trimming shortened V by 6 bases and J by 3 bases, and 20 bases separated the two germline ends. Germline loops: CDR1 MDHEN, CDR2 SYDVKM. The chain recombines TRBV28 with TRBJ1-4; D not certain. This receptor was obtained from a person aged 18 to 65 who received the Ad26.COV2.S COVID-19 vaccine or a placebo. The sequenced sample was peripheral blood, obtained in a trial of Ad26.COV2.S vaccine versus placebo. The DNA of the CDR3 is TGTGCCAGCAGCCCCTGGGGAGGGTTGACGGCTAATGAAAAACTGTTTTTT. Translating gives CASSPWGGLTANEKLFF. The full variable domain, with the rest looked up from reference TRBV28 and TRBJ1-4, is DVKVTQSSRYLVKRTGEKVFLECVQDMDHENMFWYRQDPGLGLRLIYFSYDVKMKEKGDIPEGYSVSREKKERFSLILESASTNQTSMYLCASSPWGGLTANEKLFFGSGTQLSVL.